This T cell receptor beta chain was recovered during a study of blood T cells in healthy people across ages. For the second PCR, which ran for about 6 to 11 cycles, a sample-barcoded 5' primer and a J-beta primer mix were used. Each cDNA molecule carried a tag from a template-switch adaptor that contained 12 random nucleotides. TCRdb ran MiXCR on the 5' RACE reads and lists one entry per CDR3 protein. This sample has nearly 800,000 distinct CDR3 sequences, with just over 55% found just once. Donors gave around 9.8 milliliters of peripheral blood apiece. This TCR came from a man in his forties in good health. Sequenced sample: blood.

In DNA, the CDR3 is TGTGCCAGCAGCCAGGGACAGGTCGTTAATCAGCCCCAGCATTTT. This encodes CASSQGQVVNQPQHF. The chain joins TRBV3-1 to TRBJ1-5; 8 positions agree with TRBD1. The ends lost 3 bases at V and 4 bases at J; junction bases unmatched: 5. Germline V lookup: CDR1 LGHDT, CDR2 YNNKEL (reference sequence). The CDR3 totals 15 residues.